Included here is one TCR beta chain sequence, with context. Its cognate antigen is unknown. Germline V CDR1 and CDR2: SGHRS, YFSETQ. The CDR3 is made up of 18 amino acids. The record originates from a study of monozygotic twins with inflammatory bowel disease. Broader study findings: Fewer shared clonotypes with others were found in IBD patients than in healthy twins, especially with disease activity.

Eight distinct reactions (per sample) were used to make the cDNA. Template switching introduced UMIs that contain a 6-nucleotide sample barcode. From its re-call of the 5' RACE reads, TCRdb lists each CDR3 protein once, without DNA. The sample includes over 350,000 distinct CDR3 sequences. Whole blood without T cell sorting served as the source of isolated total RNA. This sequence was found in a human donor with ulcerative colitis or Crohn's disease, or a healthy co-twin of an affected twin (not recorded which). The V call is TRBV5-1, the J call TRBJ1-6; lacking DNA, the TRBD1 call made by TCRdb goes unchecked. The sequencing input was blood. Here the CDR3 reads CASSRARNREPVNSPLHF.